This T cell receptor beta chain was sequenced during a study of Ad26.COV2.S vaccination and SARS-CoV-2 variants. In the study overall: The Ad26.COV2.S arm of the COV1001 trial was where the donor was placed. Study observations and caveats: Total T cell responses were possibly underestimated by TCR breadth and depth analyses. Post-vaccination breadth of spike-specific CD8+ and CD4+ T cell responses was reportedly substantial.

With respect to this clone: Its antigen is undetermined.

The CDR3 runs to 15 residues. V shed 5 bases and J shed 1 base, with 14 bases lying between them. Germline assignment: CDR1 MDHEN and CDR2 SYDVKM. Sequencing used immunoSEQ multiplex PCR; TCRdb keeps in-frame clones, though not all of them. The sample consists of some 450,000 clones, 90% of them appearing once. Treatment indicated: roughly 19 received Ad26.COV2.S at low or high dose, single or two shots; roughly five received placebo; per-sample allocation not given. Material that was analyzed had been drawn on day 63 after the first vaccine or placebo injection. The sample in question was peripheral blood, obtained in a trial of Ad26.COV2.S vaccine versus placebo. The clonotype was recovered from a person between 18 and 65 years old who received the Ad26.COV2.S COVID-19 vaccine or a placebo. The chain joins TRBV28 to TRBJ2-5, with D possibly matching TRBD2 (6 bases). CDR3 region: CASSPTRGFQETQYF. The CDR3, as DNA: TGTGCCAGCAGTCCGACTAGGGGTTTCCAAGAGACCCAGTACTTC. Full variable domain (remainder filled in from reference TRBV28 and TRBJ2-5): DVKVTQSSRYLVKRTGEKVFLECVQDMDHENMFWYRQDPGLGLRLIYFSYDVKMKEKGDIPEGYSVSREKKERFSLILESASTNQTSMYLCASSPTRGFQETQYFGPGTRLLVL.